These 3 T cell receptor beta chains came from one sample sequenced in a study of identical twins. TCRdb called the 5' RACE reads again in MiXCR, with one record for every CDR3 protein. The sample lists 700,000 to 950,000 distinct CDR3 sequences; roughly 12% were seen once. The sample was also linked to a second study, of yellow fever vaccine responses in identical twins.

The sample comprised PBMCs. These receptors all stem from a young woman in good health.

This chain uses TRBV4-1 with TRBJ2-1; D is possibly TRBD1 or TRBD2 (6 bases each). Deletions cut 4 bases from V and 8 bases from J, with 21 bases between. This CDR3 is built from 16 residues. Germline values: CDR1 MGHRA, CDR2 YSYEKL. CDR3 amino acids: CASSPSGAPRSDEQFF. CDR3 nucleotide sequence: TGCGCCAGCAGCCCCTCGGGGGCCCCGAGGAGTGATGAGCAGTTCTTC.

This clonotype showed up just a few times. The V call is TRBV12-3 or TRBV12-4, the J call TRBJ2-5, with D perhaps matching TRBD2 (5 bases). V gave up 5 bases and J gave up 2 bases, with 12 bases separating them. This CDR3 spans 14 amino acids. The CDR3 DNA reads TGTGCCAGCAGTCCCTTCCGGACTCAAGAGACCCAGTACTTC. Its translation is CASSPFRTQETQYF.

V gene TRBV12-3 or TRBV12-4 combines with J gene TRBJ2-1; 8 positions match TRBD1. This CDR3 contains 15 residues. Unmatched junction bases numbered 8, after V lost 6 bases and J lost 4 bases. Here the CDR3 DNA reads TGTGCCAGCAGACTCGAAGGGGACAGGTACAATGAGCAGTTCTTC. Protein sequence: CASRLEGDRYNEQFF.